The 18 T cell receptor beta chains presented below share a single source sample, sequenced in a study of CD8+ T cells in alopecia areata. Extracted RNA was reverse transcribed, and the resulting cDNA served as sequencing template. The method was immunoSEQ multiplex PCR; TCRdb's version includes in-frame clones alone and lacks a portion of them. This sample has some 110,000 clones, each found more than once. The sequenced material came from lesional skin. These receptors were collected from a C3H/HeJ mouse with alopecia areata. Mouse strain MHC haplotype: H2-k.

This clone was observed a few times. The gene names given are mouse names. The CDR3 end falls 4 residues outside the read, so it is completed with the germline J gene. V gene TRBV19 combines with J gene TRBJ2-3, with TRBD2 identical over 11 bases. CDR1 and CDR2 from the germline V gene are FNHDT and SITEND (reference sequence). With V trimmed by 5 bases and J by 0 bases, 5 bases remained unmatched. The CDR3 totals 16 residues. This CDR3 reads CASSRDWGTSAETLYF. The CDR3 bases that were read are TGTGCCAGCAGCCGGGACTGGGGGACTAGTGCAGAA.

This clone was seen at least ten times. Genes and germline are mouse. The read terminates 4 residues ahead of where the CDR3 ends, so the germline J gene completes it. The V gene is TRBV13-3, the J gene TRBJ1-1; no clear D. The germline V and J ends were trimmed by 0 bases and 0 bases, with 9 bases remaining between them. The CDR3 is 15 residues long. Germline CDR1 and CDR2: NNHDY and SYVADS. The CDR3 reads CASSDATTPNTEVFF. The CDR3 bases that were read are TGTGCCAGCAGTGATGCGACGACACCAAACACA.

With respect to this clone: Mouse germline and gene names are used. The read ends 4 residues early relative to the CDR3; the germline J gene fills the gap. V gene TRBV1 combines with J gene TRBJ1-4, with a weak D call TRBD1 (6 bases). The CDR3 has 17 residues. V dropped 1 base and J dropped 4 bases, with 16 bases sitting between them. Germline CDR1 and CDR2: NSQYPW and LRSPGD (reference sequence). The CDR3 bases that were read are TGCACCTGCAGTGCAGGAGGGGGACATCAATTCAACGAA. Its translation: CTCSAGGGHQFNE. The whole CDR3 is CTCSAGGGHQFNERLFF.

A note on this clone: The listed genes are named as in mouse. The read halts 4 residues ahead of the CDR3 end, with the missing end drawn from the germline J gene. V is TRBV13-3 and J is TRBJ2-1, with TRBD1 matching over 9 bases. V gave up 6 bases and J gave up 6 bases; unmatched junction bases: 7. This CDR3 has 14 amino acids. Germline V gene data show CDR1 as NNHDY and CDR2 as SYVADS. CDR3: CASKGRDRVAEQFF. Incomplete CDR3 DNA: TGTGCCAGCAAAGGCCGGGACAGGGTTGCT.

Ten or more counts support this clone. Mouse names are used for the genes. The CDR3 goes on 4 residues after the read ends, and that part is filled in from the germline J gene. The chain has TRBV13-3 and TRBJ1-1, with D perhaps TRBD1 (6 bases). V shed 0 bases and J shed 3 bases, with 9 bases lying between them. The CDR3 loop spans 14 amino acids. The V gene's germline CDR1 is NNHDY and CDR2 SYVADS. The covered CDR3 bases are TGTGCCAGCAGTGATGCCCGGACAGACACA. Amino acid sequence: CASSDARTDT. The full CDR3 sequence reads CASSDARTDTEVFF.

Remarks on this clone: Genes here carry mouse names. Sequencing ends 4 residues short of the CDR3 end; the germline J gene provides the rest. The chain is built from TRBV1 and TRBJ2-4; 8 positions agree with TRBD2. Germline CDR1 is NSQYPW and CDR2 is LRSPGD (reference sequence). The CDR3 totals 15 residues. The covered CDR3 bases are TGCACCTGCAGTGCAGATGGGGCTGGGGGGAAC. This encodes CTCSADGAGGN. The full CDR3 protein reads CTCSADGAGGNTLYF.

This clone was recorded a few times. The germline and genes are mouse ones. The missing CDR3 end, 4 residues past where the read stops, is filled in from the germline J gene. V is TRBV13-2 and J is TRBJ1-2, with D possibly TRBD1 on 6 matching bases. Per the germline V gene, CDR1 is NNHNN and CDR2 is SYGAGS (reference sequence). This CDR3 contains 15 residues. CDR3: CASGDASLGGLDYTF. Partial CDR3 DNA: TGTGCCAGCGGTGATGCATCCCTGGGGGGGCTC.

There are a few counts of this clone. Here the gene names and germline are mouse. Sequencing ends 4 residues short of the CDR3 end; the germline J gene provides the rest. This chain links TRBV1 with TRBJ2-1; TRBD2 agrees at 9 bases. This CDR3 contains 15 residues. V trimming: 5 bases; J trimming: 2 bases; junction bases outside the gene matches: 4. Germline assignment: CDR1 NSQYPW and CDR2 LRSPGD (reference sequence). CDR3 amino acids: CTCSPGLGDYAEQFF. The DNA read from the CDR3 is TGCACCTGCAGTCCGGGACTGGGAGACTATGCT.

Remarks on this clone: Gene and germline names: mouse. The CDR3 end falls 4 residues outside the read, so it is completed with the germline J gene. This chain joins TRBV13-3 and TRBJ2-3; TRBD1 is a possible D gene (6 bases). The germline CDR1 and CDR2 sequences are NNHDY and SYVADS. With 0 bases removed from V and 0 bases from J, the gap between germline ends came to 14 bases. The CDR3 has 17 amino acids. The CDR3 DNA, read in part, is TGTGCCAGCAGTGATGCATCAGGGACAACTAGTGCAGAA. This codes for CASSDASGTTSAE. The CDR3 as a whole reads CASSDASGTTSAETLYF.

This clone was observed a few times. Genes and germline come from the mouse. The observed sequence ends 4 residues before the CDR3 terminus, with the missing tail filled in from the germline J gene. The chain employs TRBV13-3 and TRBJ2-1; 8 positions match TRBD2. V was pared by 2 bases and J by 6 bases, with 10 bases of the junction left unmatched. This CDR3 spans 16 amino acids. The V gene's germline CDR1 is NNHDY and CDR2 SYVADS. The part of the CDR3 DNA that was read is TGTGCCAGCAGTGAGGGGGTTTTGGGGGGGATTGCT. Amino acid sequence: CASSEGVLGGIA. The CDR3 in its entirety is CASSEGVLGGIAEQFF.

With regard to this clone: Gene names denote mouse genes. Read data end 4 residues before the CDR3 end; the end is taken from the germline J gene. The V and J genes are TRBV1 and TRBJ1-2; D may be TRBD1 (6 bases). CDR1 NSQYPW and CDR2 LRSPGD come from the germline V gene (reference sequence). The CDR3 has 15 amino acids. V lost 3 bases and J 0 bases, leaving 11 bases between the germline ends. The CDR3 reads CTCSATGFANSDYTF. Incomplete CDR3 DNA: TGCACCTGCAGTGCCACAGGGTTTGCAAACTCC.

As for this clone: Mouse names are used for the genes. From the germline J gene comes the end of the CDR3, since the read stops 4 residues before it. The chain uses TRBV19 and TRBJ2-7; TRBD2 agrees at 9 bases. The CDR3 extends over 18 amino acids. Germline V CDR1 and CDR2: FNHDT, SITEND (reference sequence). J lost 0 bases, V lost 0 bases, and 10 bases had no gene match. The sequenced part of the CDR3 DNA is TGTGCCAGCAGTATAGGGAGTGGGGGGGCTAGGAGCTCCTAT. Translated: CASSIGSGGARSSY. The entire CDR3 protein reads CASSIGSGGARSSYEQYF.

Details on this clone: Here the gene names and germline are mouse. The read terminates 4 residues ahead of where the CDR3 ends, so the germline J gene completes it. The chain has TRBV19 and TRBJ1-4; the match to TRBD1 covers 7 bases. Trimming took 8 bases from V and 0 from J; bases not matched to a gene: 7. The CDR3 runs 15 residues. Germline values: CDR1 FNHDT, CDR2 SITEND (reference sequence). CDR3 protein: CASRDSLISNERLFF. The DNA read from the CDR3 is TGTGCCAGTCGGGACAGTCTTATTTCCAACGAA.

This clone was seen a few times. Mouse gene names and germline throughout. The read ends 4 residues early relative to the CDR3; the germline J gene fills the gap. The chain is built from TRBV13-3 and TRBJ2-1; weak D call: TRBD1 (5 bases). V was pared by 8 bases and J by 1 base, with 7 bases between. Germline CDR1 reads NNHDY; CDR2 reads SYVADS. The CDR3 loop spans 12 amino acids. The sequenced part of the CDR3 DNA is TGTGCCAGTCAGGGAAACTATGCT. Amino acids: CASQGNYA. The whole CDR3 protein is CASQGNYAEQFF.

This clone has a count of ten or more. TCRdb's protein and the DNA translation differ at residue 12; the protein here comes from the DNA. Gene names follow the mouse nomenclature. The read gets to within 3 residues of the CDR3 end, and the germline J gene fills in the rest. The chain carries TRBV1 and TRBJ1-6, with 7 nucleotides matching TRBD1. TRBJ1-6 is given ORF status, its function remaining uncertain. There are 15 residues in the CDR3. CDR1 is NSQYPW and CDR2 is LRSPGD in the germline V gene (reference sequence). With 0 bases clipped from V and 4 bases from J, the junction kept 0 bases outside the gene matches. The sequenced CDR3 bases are TGCACCTGCAGTGCAGAGGGACAGTATAATTCGCCC. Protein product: CTCSAEGQYNSP. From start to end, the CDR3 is CTCSAEGQYNSPLYF.

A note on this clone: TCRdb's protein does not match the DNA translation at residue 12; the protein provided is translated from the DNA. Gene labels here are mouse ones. CDR3 sequence reads: CASSPPYISGNTLYF. The DNA read from the CDR3 is TGTGCCAGCAGTCCTCCCTACATTTCTGGAAATACG. The rearrangement links TRBV13-3 to TRBJ1-3; no firm D call. Read data end 3 residues before the CDR3 end; the end is taken from the germline J gene. V dropped 4 bases and J dropped 0 bases, with 11 bases sitting between them. CDR3 size: 15 residues. Germline CDR1 NNHDY, CDR2 SYVADS. Together with reference TRBV13-3 and TRBJ1-3, the CDR3 gives the full variable domain: EAAVTQSPRSKVAVTGGKVTLSCHQTNNHDYMYWYRQDTGHGLRLIHYSYVADSTEKGDIPDGYKASRPSQENFSLILELASLSQTAVYFCASSPPYISGNTLYFGEGSRLIVV.

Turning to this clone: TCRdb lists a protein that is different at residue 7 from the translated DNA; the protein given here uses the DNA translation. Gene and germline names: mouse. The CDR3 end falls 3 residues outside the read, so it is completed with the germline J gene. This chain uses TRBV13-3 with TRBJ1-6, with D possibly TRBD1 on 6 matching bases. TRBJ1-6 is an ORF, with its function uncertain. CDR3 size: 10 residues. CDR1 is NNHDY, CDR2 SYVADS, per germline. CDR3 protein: CASSGTALYF. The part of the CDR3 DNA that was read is TGTGCCAGCAGTGGGACAGCC.

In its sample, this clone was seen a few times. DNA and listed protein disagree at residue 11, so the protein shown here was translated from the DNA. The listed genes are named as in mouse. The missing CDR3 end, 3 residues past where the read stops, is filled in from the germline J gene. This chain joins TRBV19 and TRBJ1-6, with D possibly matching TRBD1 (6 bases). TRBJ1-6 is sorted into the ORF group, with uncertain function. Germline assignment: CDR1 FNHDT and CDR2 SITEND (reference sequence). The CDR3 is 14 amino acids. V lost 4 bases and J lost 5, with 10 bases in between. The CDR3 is CASSGTKNNSPLYF. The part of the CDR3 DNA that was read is TGTGCCAGCAGTGGGACAAAAAATAATTCGCCC.